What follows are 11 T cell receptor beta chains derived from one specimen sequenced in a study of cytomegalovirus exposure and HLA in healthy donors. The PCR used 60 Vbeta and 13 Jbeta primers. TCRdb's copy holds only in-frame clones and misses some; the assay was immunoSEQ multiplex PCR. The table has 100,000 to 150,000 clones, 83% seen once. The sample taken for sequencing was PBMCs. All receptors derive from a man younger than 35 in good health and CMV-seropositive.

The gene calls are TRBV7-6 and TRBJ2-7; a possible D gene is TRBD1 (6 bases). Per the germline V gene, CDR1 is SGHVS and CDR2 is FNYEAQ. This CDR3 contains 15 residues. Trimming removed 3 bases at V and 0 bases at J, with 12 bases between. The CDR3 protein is CASSFSTGPSYEQYF. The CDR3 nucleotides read TGTGCCAGCAGCTTTTCGACAGGCCCCTCCTACGAGCAGTACTTC. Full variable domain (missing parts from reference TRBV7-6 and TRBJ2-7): GAGVSQSPRYKVTKRGQDVALRCDPISGHVSLYWYRQALGQGPEFLTYFNYEAQQDKSGLPNDRFSAERPEGSISTLTIQRTEQRDSAMYRCASSFSTGPSYEQYFGPGTRLTVT.

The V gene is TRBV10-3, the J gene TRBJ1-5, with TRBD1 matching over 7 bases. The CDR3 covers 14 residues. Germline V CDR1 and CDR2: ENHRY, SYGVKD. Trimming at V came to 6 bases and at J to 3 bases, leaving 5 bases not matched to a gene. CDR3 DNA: TGTGCCATCAGCTCAGGGGGAAACAATCAGCCCCAGCATTTT. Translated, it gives CAISSGGNNQPQHF.

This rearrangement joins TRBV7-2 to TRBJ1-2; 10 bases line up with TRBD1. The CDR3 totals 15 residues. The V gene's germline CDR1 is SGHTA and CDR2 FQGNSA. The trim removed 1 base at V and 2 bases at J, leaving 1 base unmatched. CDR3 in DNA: TGTGCCAGCAGCTTAGGACAGGGGGCCAACTATGGCTACACCTTC. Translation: CASSLGQGANYGYTF.

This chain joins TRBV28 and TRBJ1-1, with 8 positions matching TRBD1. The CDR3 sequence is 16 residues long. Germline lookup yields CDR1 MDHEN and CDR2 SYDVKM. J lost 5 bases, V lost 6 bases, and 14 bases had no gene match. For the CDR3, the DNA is TGTGCCAGCAGCTACAACCTCAGGGGGCGCGAGACTGAAGCTTTCTTT. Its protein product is CASSYNLRGRETEAFF.

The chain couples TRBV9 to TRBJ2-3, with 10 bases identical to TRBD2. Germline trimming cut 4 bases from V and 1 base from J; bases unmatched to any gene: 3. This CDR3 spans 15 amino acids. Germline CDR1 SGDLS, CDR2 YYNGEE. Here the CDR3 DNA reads TGTGCCAGCAGCCCAAGCGGGGGGGGCACAGATACGCAGTATTTT. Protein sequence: CASSPSGGGTDTQYF.

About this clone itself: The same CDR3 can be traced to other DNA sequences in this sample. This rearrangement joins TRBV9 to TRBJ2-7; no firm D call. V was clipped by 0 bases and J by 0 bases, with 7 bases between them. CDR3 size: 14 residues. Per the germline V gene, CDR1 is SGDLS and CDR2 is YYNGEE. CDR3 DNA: TGTGCCAGCAGCGTAGGCTCGGGCTCCTACGAGCAGTACTTC. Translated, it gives CASSVGSGSYEQYF.

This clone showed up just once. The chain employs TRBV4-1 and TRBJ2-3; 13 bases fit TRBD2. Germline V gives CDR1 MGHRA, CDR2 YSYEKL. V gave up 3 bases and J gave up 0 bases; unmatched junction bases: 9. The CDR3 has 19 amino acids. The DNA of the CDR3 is TGCGCCAGCAGCCACGGACTAGCGGGGGCCTCTTCTAGCACAGATACGCAGTATTTT. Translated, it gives CASSHGLAGASSSTDTQYF.

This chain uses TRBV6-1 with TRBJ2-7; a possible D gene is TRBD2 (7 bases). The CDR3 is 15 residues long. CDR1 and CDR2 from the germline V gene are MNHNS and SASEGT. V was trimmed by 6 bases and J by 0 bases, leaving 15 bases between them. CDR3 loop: CASRGGRGPSYEQYF. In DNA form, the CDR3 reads TGTGCCAGCAGGGGGGGGCGGGGGCCCTCCTACGAGCAGTACTTC.

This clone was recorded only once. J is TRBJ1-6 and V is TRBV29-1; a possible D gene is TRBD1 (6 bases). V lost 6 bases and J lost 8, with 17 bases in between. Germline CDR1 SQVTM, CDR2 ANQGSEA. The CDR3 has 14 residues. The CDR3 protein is CSVGSSTGDSPLHF. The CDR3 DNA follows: TGCAGCGTCGGATCCTCGACAGGAGATTCACCCCTCCACTTT. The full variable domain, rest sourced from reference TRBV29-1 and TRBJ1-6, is SAVISQKPSRDICQRGTSLTIQCQVDSQVTMMFWYRQQPGQSLTLIATANQGSEATYESGFVIDKFPISRPNLTFSTLTVSNMSPEDSSIYLCSVGSSTGDSPLHFGNGTRLTVT.

This CDR3 reads CASSSRETQYF. CDR3 in DNA: TGTGCCAGCAGCTCGAGGGAGACCCAGTACTTC. V is TRBV11-2 and J is TRBJ2-5; D uncertain. Germline V gene sequence: CDR1 SGHAT, CDR2 FQNNGV. Trimming stripped 4 bases from V and 5 bases from J, with 5 bases between. The CDR3 is 11 residues long.

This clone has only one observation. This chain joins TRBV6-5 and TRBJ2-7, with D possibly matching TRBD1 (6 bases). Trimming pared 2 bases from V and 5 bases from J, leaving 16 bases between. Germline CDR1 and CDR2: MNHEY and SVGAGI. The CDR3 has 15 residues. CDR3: CASSYTYDRIHEQYF. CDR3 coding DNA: TGTGCCAGCAGTTACACCTACGACAGGATCCACGAGCAGTACTTC.